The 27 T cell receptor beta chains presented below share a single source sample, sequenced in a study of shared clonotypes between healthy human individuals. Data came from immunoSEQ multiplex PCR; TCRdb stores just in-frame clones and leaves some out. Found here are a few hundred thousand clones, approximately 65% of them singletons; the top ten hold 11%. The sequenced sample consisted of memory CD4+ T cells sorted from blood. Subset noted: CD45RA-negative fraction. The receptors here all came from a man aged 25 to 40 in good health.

This CDR3 reads CASSELQGIQETQYF. The CDR3 DNA reads as TGTGCCAGCAGTGAACTGCAGGGGATACAAGAGACCCAGTACTTC. This rearrangement joins TRBV2 to TRBJ2-5; possibly TRBD1 for D (6 bases). There are 15 residues in the CDR3. Trimming took off 2 bases at V and 2 bases at J, with 12 bases between the two ends. Looked up from germline, CDR1 is SNHLY and CDR2 is FYNNEI.

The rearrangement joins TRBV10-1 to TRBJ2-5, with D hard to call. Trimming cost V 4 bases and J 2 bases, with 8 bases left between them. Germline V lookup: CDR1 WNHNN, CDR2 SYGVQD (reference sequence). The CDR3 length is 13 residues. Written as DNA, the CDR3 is TGCGCCAGCAGTGTTGAGAGACAAGAGACCCAGTACTTC. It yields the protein CASSVERQETQYF.

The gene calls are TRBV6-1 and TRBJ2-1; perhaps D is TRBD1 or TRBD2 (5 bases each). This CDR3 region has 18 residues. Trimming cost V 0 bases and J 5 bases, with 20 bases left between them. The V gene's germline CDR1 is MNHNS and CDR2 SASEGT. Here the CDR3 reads CASSEARGFAGSDNEQFF. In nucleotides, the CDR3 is TGTGCCAGCAGTGAAGCCCGTGGGTTCGCAGGGAGTGACAATGAGCAGTTCTTC.

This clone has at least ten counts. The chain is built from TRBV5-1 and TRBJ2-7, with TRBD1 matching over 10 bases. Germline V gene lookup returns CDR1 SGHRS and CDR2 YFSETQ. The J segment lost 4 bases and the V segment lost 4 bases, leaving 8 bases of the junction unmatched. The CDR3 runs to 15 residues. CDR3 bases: TGCGCCAGCAGCCTAAGACAGGGGGCAGCTTACGAGCAGTACTTC. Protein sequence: CASSLRQGAAYEQYF.

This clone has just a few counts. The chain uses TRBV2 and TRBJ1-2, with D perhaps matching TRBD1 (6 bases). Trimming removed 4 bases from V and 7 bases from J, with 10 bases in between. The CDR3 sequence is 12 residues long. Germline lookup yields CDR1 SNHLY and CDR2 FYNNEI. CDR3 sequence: CASSGSGAGYTF. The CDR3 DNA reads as TGTGCCAGCAGTGGGTCGGGGGCTGGCTACACCTTC. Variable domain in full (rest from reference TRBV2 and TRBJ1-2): EPEVTQTPSHQVTQMGQEVILRCVPISNHLYFYWYRQILGQKVEFLVSFYNNEISEKSEIFDDQFSVERPDGSNFTLKIRSTKLEDSAMYFCASSGSGAGYTFGSGTRLTVV.

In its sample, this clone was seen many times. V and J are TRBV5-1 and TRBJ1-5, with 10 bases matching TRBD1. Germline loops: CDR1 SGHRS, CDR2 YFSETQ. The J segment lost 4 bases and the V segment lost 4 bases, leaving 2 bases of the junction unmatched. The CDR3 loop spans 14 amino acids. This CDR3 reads CASSPGQGNQPQHF. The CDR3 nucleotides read TGCGCCAGCAGCCCGGGACAGGGGAATCAGCCCCAGCATTTT.

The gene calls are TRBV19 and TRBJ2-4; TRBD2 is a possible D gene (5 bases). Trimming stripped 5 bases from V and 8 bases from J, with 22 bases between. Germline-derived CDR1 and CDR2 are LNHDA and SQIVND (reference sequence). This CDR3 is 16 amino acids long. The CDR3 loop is CASSPARRLAQDIQYF. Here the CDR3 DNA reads TGTGCCAGTAGTCCCGCCCGGAGGTTAGCCCAGGACATTCAGTACTTC.

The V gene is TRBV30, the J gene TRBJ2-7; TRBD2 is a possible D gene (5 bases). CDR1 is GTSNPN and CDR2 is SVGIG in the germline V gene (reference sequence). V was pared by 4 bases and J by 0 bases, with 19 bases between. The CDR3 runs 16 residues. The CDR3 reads CAWTGLAGLSSYEQYF. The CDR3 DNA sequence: TGTGCCTGGACGGGTCTAGCCGGACTTAGCTCCTACGAGCAGTACTTC. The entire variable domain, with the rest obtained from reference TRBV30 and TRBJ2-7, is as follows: SQTIHQWPATLVQPVGSPLSLECTVEGTSNPNLYWYRQAAGRGLQLLFYSVGIGQISSEVPQNLSASRPQDRQFILSSKKLLLSDSGFYLCAWTGLAGLSSYEQYFGPGTRLTVT.

The CDR3 reads CASSPRQGINQPQHF. Here the CDR3 DNA reads TGTGCCAGCAGTCCCCGACAGGGGATTAATCAGCCCCAGCATTTT. V gene TRBV2 combines with J gene TRBJ1-5; TRBD1 agrees at 8 bases. Germline lookup yields CDR1 SNHLY and CDR2 FYNNEI. V shed 5 bases, J shed 4 bases, and the junction held 7 bases outside the gene matches. The CDR3 has 15 amino acids.

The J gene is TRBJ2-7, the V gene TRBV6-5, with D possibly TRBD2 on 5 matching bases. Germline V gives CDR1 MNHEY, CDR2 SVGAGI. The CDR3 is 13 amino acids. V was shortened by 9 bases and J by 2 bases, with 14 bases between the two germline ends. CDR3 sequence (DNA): TGTGCCAGTCGAGCGGTTTGGCCCTACGAGCAGTACTTC. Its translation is CASRAVWPYEQYF.

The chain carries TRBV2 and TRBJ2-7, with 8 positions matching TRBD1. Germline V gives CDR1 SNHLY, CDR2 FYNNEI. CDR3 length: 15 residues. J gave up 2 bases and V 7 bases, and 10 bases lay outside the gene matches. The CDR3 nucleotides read TGTGCCAGCAAGAGGCTGGGACAGGAGACCTACGAGCAGTACTTC. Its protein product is CASKRLGQETYEQYF.

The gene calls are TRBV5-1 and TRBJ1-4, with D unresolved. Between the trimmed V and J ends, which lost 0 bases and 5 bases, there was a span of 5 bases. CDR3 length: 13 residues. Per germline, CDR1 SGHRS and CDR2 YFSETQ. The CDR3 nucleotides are TGCGCCAGCAGCTTGGAAGGAAATGAAAAACTGTTTTTT. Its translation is CASSLEGNEKLFF.

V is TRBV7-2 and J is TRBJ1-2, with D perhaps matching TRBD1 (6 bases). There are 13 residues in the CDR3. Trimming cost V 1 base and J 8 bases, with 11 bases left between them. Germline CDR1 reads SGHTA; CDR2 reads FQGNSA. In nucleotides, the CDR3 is TGTGCCAGCAGCTTAGGACAGGATCTGGGCTACACCTTC. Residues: CASSLGQDLGYTF.

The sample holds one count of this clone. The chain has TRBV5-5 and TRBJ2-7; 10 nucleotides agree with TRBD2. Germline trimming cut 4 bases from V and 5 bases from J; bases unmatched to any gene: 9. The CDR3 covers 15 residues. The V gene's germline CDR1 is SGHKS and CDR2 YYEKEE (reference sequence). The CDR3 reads CASSNLAGASHEQYF. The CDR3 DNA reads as TGTGCCAGCAGCAACCTAGCGGGAGCTTCCCACGAGCAGTACTTC. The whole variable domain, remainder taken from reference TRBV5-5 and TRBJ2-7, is DAGVTQSPTHLIKTRGQQVTLRCSPISGHKSVSWYQQVLGQGPQFIFQYYEKEERGRGNFPDRFSARQFPNYSSELNVNALLLGDSALYLCASSNLAGASHEQYFGPGTRLTVT.

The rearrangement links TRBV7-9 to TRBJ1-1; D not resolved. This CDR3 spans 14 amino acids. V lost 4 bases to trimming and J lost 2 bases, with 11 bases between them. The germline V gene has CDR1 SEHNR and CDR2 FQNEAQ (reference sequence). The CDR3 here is CASSYSKVNTEAFF. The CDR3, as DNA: TGTGCCAGCAGCTACAGCAAGGTAAACACTGAAGCTTTCTTT. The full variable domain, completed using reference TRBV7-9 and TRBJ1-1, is DTGVSQNPRHKITKRGQNVTFRCDPISEHNRLYWYRQTLGQGPEFLTYFQNEAQLEKSRLLSDRFSAERPKGSFSTLEIQRTEQGDSAMYLCASSYSKVNTEAFFGQGTRLTVV.

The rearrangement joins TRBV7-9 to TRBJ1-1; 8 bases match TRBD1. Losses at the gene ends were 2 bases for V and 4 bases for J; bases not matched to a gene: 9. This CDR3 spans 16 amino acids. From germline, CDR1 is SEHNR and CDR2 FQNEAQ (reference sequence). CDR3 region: CASSLRRTGRGTEAFF. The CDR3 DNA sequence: TGTGCCAGCAGCTTACGCAGGACAGGGAGGGGCACTGAAGCTTTCTTT.

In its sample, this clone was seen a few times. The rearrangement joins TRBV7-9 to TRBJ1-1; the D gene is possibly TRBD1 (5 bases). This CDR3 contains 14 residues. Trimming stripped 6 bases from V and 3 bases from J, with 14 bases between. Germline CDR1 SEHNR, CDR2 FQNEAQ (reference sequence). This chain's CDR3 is CASRDWSGDTEAFF. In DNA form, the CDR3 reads TGTGCCAGCAGAGATTGGTCGGGGGACACTGAAGCTTTCTTT.

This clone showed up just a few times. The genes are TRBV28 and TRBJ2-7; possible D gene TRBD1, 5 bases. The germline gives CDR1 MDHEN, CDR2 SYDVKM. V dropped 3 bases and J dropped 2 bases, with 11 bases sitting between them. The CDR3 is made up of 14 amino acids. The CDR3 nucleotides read TGTGCCAGCAGTTTGAACAGGCCAGCCTACGAGCAGTACTTC. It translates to CASSLNRPAYEQYF.

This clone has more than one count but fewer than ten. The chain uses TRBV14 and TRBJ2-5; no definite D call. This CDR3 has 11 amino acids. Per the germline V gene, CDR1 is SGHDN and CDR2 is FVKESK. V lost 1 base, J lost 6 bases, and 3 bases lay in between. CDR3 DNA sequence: TGTGCCAGCAGCCAAGGACAGACCCAGTACTTC. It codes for CASSQGQTQYF.

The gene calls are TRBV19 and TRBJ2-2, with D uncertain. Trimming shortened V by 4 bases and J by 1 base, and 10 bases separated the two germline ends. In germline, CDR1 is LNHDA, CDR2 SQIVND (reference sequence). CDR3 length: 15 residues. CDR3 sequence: CASSTRTVNTGELFF. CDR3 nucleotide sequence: TGTGCCAGTAGTACCCGGACGGTGAACACCGGGGAGCTGTTTTTT.

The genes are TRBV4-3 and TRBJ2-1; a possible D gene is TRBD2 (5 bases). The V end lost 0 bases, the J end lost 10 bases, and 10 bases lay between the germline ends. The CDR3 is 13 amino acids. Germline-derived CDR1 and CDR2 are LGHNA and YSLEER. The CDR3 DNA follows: TGCGCCAGCAGCCAAGAGCCAGCTAGCGAGCAGTTCTTC. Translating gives CASSQEPASEQFF.

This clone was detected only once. The CDR3, as DNA: TGTGCCAGCAGGAGTAGTAGCGGGAGGACTGGTCCCACATACAATGAGCAGTTCTTC. It yields the protein CASRSSSGRTGPTYNEQFF. V gene TRBV13 combines with J gene TRBJ2-1; TRBD2 matches at 10 bases. The germline V gene encodes CDR1 PRHDT and CDR2 FYEKMQ (reference sequence). The CDR3 spans 19 residues. The junction had 18 bases not matched to a gene; V was cut back by 6 bases and J by 4 bases.

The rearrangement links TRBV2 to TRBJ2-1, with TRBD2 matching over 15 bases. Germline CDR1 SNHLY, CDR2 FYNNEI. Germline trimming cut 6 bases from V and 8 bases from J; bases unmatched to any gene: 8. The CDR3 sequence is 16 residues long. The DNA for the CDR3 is TGTGCCAGCAGAACCGGACTAGCGGGAGGGAGAGATGAGCAGTTCTTC. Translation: CASRTGLAGGRDEQFF.

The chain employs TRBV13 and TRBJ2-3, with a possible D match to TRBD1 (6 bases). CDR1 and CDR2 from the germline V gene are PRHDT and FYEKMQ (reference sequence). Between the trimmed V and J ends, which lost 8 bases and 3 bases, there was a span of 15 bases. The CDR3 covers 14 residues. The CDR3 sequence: CASGEQGITDTQYF. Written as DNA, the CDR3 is TGTGCCAGCGGAGAACAGGGAATAACAGATACGCAGTATTTT.

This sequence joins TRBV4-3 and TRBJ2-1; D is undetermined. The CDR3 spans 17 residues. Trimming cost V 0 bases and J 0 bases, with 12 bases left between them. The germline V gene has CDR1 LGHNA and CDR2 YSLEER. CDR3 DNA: TGCGCCAGCAGCCAAGATCTTGGCGGAAGCTCCTACAATGAGCAGTTCTTC. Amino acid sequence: CASSQDLGGSSYNEQFF.

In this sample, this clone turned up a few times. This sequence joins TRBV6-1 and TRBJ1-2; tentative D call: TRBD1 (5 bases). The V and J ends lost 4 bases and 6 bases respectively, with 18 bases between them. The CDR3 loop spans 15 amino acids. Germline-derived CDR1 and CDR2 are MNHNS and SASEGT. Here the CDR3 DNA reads TGTGCCAGCAGTGTAGGACATGGGAGGGTAGATGGCTACACCTTC. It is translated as CASSVGHGRVDGYTF.

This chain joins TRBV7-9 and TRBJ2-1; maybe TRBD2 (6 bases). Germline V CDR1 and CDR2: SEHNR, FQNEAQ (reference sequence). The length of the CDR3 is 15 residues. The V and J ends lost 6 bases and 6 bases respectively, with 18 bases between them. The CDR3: CASSPRALASNEQFF. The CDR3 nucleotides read TGTGCCAGCAGTCCCAGGGCGCTAGCGAGCAATGAGCAGTTCTTC.